The table lists the clone carrying this T cell receptor (beta chain) with many counts. This sample was included in a study of blood T cell repertoires in COVID-19. V was pared by 1 base and J by 10 bases, with 8 bases between. In germline, CDR1 is DFQATT, CDR2 SNEGSKA (reference sequence). This CDR3 region has 11 residues. Sequencing was performed with immunoSEQ multiplex PCR; in TCRdb, only in-frame clones are kept and a portion is missing. The sample consists of around 180,000 clones, approximately 77% of them appearing once. Sequencing was carried out using peripheral blood. This sequence originates from an elderly woman with active or convalescent COVID-19. The rearrangement links TRBV20-1 to TRBJ2-1; D call uncertain. The CDR3 sequence is CSARVSHEQFF. The CDR3 DNA is TGCAGTGCTAGAGTTAGTCACGAGCAGTTCTTC.